Each of the 27 T cell receptor beta chains below was sequenced from the same sample in a study of blood T cell repertoires in COVID-19. TCRdb's copy holds only in-frame clones and misses some; the assay was immunoSEQ multiplex PCR. Of around 170,000 clones listed, more than 75% were seen once; the top ten hold 0.55% to 0.6%. Sequencing input: peripheral blood. All receptors come from a man aged 55-75 years with COVID-19, enrolled during active disease.

The chain is built from TRBV6-2 or TRBV6-3 and TRBJ2-7, with D maybe TRBD1 (5 bases). Trimming pared 6 bases from V and 2 bases from J, leaving 17 bases between. The length of the CDR3 is 15 residues. CDR1 is MNHEY, CDR2 SVGEGT, per germline. The CDR3 region has the DNA TGTGCCAGCAGCGCAGCTGGGGCAGGGCCCTACGAGCAGTACTTC. Protein product: CASSAAGAGPYEQYF.

The V call is TRBV5-1, the J call TRBJ2-1; a possible D gene is TRBD2 (6 bases). Trimming pared 0 bases from V and 3 bases from J, leaving 10 bases between. This CDR3 is 15 amino acids long. Germline V CDR1 and CDR2: SGHRS, YFSETQ. The CDR3 nucleotides read TGCGCCAGCAGCTTGGTTTCCGGGAGCTACAATGAGCAGTTCTTC. Translated, it gives CASSLVSGSYNEQFF. The full variable domain, its missing parts supplied by reference TRBV5-1 and TRBJ2-1, is KAGVTQTPRYLIKTRGQQVTLSCSPISGHRSVSWYQQTPGQGLQFLFEYFSETQRNKGNFPGRFSGRQFSNSRSEMNVSTLELGDSALYLCASSLVSGSYNEQFFGPGTRLTVL.

This chain uses TRBV18 with TRBJ1-2, with a possible D match to TRBD1 (5 bases). Germline CDR1 KGHSH, CDR2 LQKENI. V lost 2 bases and J 6 bases, leaving 16 bases between the germline ends. The CDR3 is 15 residues long. The CDR3 region has the DNA TGTGCCAGCTCACCAGGTGTAGGGGTTGGAAATGGCTACACCTTC. Amino acid sequence: CASSPGVGVGNGYTF.

This chain joins TRBV24-1 and TRBJ2-1; TRBD1 aligns across 8 bases. Per germline, CDR1 KGHDR and CDR2 SFDVKD. The V segment lost 3 bases and the J segment 5 bases; nucleotides outside the gene matches: 2. The CDR3 totals 14 residues. The CDR3 loop is CATSDPGQDNEQFF. As DNA, the CDR3 is TGTGCCACCAGTGATCCGGGACAGGACAATGAGCAGTTCTTC.

The table lists this clone with many counts. The chain couples TRBV7-9 to TRBJ2-7; 13 nucleotides align to TRBD2. This CDR3 comprises 19 residues. The germline V gene has CDR1 SEHNR and CDR2 FQNEAQ (reference sequence). J was trimmed by 3 bases and V by 4 bases; bases with no gene match: 15. CDR3 region: CASSSSGLAGRTHLYEQYF. The CDR3 DNA is TGTGCCAGCAGCTCCTCGGGACTAGCGGGGCGAACACATCTCTACGAGCAGTACTTC.

The chain joins TRBV6-5 to TRBJ2-1; the match to TRBD1 covers 7 bases. CDR3 size: 14 residues. After removal of 6 bases from V and 0 bases from J, the junction contained 2 bases not matched to a gene. Looked up from germline, CDR1 is MNHEY and CDR2 is SVGAGI. CDR3 nucleotide sequence: TGTGCCAGCAGACGGACAGGCTCCTACAATGAGCAGTTCTTC. This sequence encodes CASRRTGSYNEQFF.

The V gene is TRBV29-1, the J gene TRBJ1-2, with 7 bases identical to TRBD1. There are 13 residues in the CDR3. CDR1 is SQVTM, CDR2 ANQGSEA, per germline. J gave up 4 bases and V 6 bases, and 8 bases lay outside the gene matches. CDR3 amino acids: CSVPKTGPYGYTF. CDR3 coding DNA: TGCAGCGTGCCCAAGACAGGGCCCTATGGCTACACCTTC.

This chain uses TRBV6-6 with TRBJ2-7; weak D call: TRBD2 (7 bases). CDR3 length: 15 residues. The V end lost 6 bases, the J end lost 4 bases, and 19 bases lay between the germline ends. The V gene's germline CDR1 is MNHNY and CDR2 SVGAGI (reference sequence). The CDR3 sequence is CASREGSGGAYEQYF. DNA of the CDR3: TGTGCCAGCAGGGAAGGGAGTGGGGGGGCTTACGAGCAGTACTTC.

The DNA of the CDR3 is TGTGCCTGGAGCGAGGGGGATGAGCAGTTCTTC. It encodes CAWSEGDEQFF. This chain links TRBV30 with TRBJ2-1, with a weak D call TRBD1 (6 bases). The CDR3 consists of 11 residues. The V gene lost 3 bases and the J gene lost 8 bases, with 8 bases spanning the gap. Germline loops: CDR1 GTSNPN, CDR2 SVGIG (reference sequence).

The chain carries TRBV7-2 and TRBJ1-4; D is perhaps TRBD1 (6 bases). From germline, CDR1 is SGHTA and CDR2 FQGNSA. The V gene lost 1 base and the J gene lost 7 bases, with 22 bases spanning the gap. This CDR3 is built from 18 residues. This chain's CDR3 is CASSLGYGEGGVGEKLFF. For the CDR3, the DNA is TGTGCCAGCAGCTTAGGGTACGGGGAAGGGGGAGTCGGTGAAAAACTGTTTTTT.

The chain uses TRBV19 and TRBJ1-1; no clear D. The ends were cut back, 3 bases at V and 0 bases at J, with 14 bases in the middle. Germline V gives CDR1 LNHDA, CDR2 SQIVND (reference sequence). The CDR3 consists of 16 residues. The CDR3 region is CASSIPSGGLNTEAFF. The CDR3 coding sequence is TGTGCCAGTAGTATCCCCTCAGGAGGGCTGAACACTGAAGCTTTCTTT.

V usage is TRBV13 and J usage is TRBJ1-1; D not certain. V was pared by 2 bases and J by 3 bases, with 7 bases between. Germline CDR1 PRHDT, CDR2 FYEKMQ (reference sequence). The CDR3 extends over 13 amino acids. The CDR3 DNA follows: TGTGCCAGCAGCTTATACAGTCACACTGAAGCTTTCTTT. Translation: CASSLYSHTEAFF.

This clone was counted only a few times. V is TRBV6-5 and J is TRBJ2-5; D perhaps matches TRBD2 (7 bases). This CDR3 has 15 amino acids. CDR1 is MNHEY and CDR2 is SVGAGI in the germline V gene. Trimming removed 8 bases from V and 5 bases from J, with 21 bases in between. The CDR3 region is CASGSGAGAWETQYF. The CDR3 bases are TGTGCCAGCGGGAGCGGGGCGGGGGCGTGGGAGACCCAGTACTTC.

This clone was picked up one time. Other nucleotide sequences in the sample specify the same CDR3. The rearrangement links TRBV12-3 or TRBV12-4 to TRBJ1-2, with D possibly matching TRBD1 (5 bases). V dropped 1 base and J dropped 4 bases, with 7 bases sitting between them. The CDR3 consists of 13 residues. CDR3 nucleotide sequence: TGTGCCAGCAGTTTAGACAGGAGCTATGGCTACACCTTC. Protein: CASSLDRSYGYTF.

V and J are TRBV2 and TRBJ2-7, with 9 bases lining up with TRBD1. Germline V lookup: CDR1 SNHLY, CDR2 FYNNEI. V gave up 5 bases and J gave up 4 bases; unmatched junction bases: 9. The CDR3 has 15 amino acids. The CDR3 DNA reads TGTGCCAGCAGTACACCCGGACAGGGGCGGTACGAGCAGTACTTC. Its protein product is CASSTPGQGRYEQYF. The full variable domain, its missing parts supplied by reference TRBV2 and TRBJ2-7, is EPEVTQTPSHQVTQMGQEVILRCVPISNHLYFYWYRQILGQKVEFLVSFYNNEISEKSEIFDDQFSVERPDGSNFTLKIRSTKLEDSAMYFCASSTPGQGRYEQYFGPGTRLTVT.

V is TRBV19 and J is TRBJ2-7; 9 bases match TRBD1. The CDR3 contains 16 residues. Trimming at V came to 4 bases and at J to 2 bases, leaving 9 bases not matched to a gene. Per germline, CDR1 LNHDA and CDR2 SQIVND (reference sequence). The CDR3 region is CASSRIPGQGTYEQYF. The CDR3 DNA is TGTGCCAGTAGTAGGATTCCGGGACAGGGAACCTACGAGCAGTACTTC.

This chain's CDR3 is CASRASGTYEQYF. In DNA form, the CDR3 reads TGTGCCAGCAGGGCTAGCGGGACCTACGAGCAGTACTTC. This chain connects TRBV6-5 to TRBJ2-7, with 9 nucleotides matching TRBD2. The germline CDR1 and CDR2 sequences are MNHEY and SVGAGI. This CDR3 spans 13 amino acids. The junction had 2 bases not matched to a gene; V was cut back by 6 bases and J by 2 bases.

The V and J genes are TRBV7-2 and TRBJ2-6; no clear D gene. The CDR3 length is 16 residues. Germline assignment: CDR1 SGHTA and CDR2 FQGNSA. The V and J ends lost 1 base and 2 bases respectively, with 9 bases between them. This CDR3 is CASSLGLVAGANVLTF. The CDR3 DNA follows: TGTGCCAGCAGCTTAGGGTTGGTAGCTGGGGCCAACGTCCTGACTTTC.

The chain is built from TRBV7-2 and TRBJ1-1; tentative D call: TRBD1 (6 bases). There are 15 residues in the CDR3. V was trimmed by 5 bases and J by 2 bases, leaving 15 bases between them. Per the germline V gene, CDR1 is SGHTA and CDR2 is FQGNSA. CDR3: CASSPRTAQNTEAFF. The CDR3 coding sequence is TGTGCCAGCAGCCCCCGGACAGCCCAAAACACTGAAGCTTTCTTT. The full variable domain, with the rest looked up from reference TRBV7-2 and TRBJ1-1, is GAGVSQSPSNKVTEKGKDVELRCDPISGHTALYWYRQSLGQGLEFLIYFQGNSAPDKSGLPSDRFSAERTGGSVSTLTIQRTQQEDSAVYLCASSPRTAQNTEAFFGQGTRLTVV.

V and J are TRBV27 and TRBJ2-1, with 7 bases that match TRBD1. CDR3 length: 16 residues. In germline, CDR1 is MNHEY, CDR2 SMNVEV (reference sequence). Trimming cost V 2 bases and J 7 bases; bases outside gene matches: 11. In nucleotides, the CDR3 is TGTGCCAGCAGTTTAGTAGGGGTTTCAGGGGGAAATGAGCAGTTCTTC. Translated: CASSLVGVSGGNEQFF.

CDR3 nucleotides: TGTGCCAGCAGTCCGGGGAGACAGGGGGGCCACGAGCAGTACTTC. It specifies CASSPGRQGGHEQYF. V is TRBV6-6 and J is TRBJ2-7; 9 bases map to TRBD1. V lost 5 bases to trimming and J lost 5 bases; unmatched junction nucleotides: 10. Germline lookup yields CDR1 MNHNY and CDR2 SVGAGI (reference sequence). CDR3 length: 15 amino acids.

The rearrangement links TRBV11-3 to TRBJ1-2, with D maybe TRBD1 (5 bases). The CDR3 consists of 14 residues. V shed 5 bases and J shed 6 bases, with 16 bases lying between them. Germline loops: CDR1 SGHNT, CDR2 YENEEA. The CDR3 region has the DNA TGTGCCAGCAGCCGGCAGTCAGGGAAGGATGGCTACACCTTC. Translation gives CASSRQSGKDGYTF.

The rearrangement links TRBV5-1 to TRBJ2-1; 9 positions match TRBD2. After removal of 0 bases from V and 7 bases from J, the junction contained 23 bases not matched to a gene. CDR3 length: 21 residues. Germline V gene data show CDR1 as SGHRS and CDR2 as YFSETQ. The CDR3 DNA reads as TGCGCCAGCAGCTTGGAGGGGCCCGCGCGGGGGGGCCTCCCGGGAATGAATGAGCAGTTCTTC. As protein: CASSLEGPARGGLPGMNEQFF.

CDR3 in amino acids: CASRGAGNTIYF. The DNA of the CDR3 is TGTGCCAGTCGAGGTGCTGGAAACACCATATATTTT. The V call is TRBV19, the J call TRBJ1-3; D unresolved. From germline, CDR1 is LNHDA and CDR2 SQIVND (reference sequence). V was clipped by 8 bases and J by 2 bases, with 7 bases between them. The CDR3 is 12 amino acids.

The chain is built from TRBV5-1 and TRBJ2-1; 9 bases agree with TRBD1. Germline values: CDR1 SGHRS, CDR2 YFSETQ. The CDR3 consists of 16 residues. V was clipped by 0 bases and J by 4 bases; unmatched bases: 5. The DNA of the CDR3 is TGCGCCAGCAGCTTGGAACAGGGGGCGAGGTACAATGAGCAGTTCTTC. It yields the protein CASSLEQGARYNEQFF.

The chain is built from TRBV28 and TRBJ1-5, with a possible D match to TRBD1 (5 bases). Trimming pared 8 bases from V and 3 bases from J, leaving 11 bases between. Looked up from germline, CDR1 is MDHEN and CDR2 is SYDVKM. This CDR3 is built from 13 residues. The CDR3 protein is CASQGPANQPQHF. CDR3 nucleotides: TGTGCCAGCCAGGGTCCCGCCAATCAGCCCCAGCATTTT. Using reference TRBV28 and TRBJ1-5 for the parts outside the CDR3, the full variable domain is DVKVTQSSRYLVKRTGEKVFLECVQDMDHENMFWYRQDPGLGLRLIYFSYDVKMKEKGDIPEGYSVSREKKERFSLILESASTNQTSMYLCASQGPANQPQHFGDGTRLSIL.

The V gene is TRBV7-8, the J gene TRBJ2-6; 8 nucleotides align to TRBD1. CDR1 and CDR2 from the germline V gene are SGHVS and FQNEAQ. The CDR3 covers 16 residues. V lost 1 base and J lost 4; bases outside the gene matches: 3. This CDR3 is CASSLGTGFGANVLTF. CDR3 bases: TGTGCCAGCAGCTTAGGGACAGGGTTCGGGGCCAACGTCCTGACTTTC.